Shown below are 28 T cell receptor beta chains from a single sample sequenced in a study of spatial heterogeneity in lung cancer. MiXCR, run by TCRdb on the 5' RACE reads, gives a single entry per CDR3 protein. The sample holds more than 10,000 distinct CDR3 sequences, roughly 3.3% seen once. Findings and caveats of the study: Mutation counts in tumors were tracked by counts of expanded intratumoral alpha and beta TCRs.

No antigen is known for these receptors. Time point described: sample taken at primary tumor resection. Here the sequenced sample was lung tumor tissue, taken at surgery. The receptors derive from a male donor with early-stage non-small cell lung cancer.

In this sample, this clonotype turned up many times. The chain recombines TRBV28 with TRBJ2-3; the match to TRBD2 covers 11 bases. CDR1 is MDHEN and CDR2 is SYDVKM in the germline V gene. The J segment lost 3 bases and the V segment lost 1 base, leaving 12 bases of the junction unmatched. This CDR3 is built from 19 residues. The CDR3 is CASSLFALAGGLSTDTQYF. The DNA of the CDR3 is TGTGCCAGCAGTTTATTCGCTTTAGCGGGGGGGCTAAGTACAGATACGCAGTATTTT.

This clonotype was detected ten times or more. This rearrangement joins TRBV12-3 or TRBV12-4 to TRBJ2-1; 11 bases are shared with TRBD2. V trimming: 3 bases; J trimming: 8 bases; junction bases outside the gene matches: 9. This CDR3 contains 16 residues. CDR3 sequence: CASSLGLAGGGDEQFF. CDR3 nucleotides: TGTGCCAGCAGTTTGGGGCTAGCGGGGGGTGGTGATGAGCAGTTCTTC.

Many counts were recorded for this clonotype. The CDR3 sequence is CASSIGPGAGGELFF. Written as DNA, the CDR3 is TGTGCCAGCAGCATAGGACCTGGTGCGGGGGGGGAGCTGTTTTTT. The chain employs TRBV9 and TRBJ2-2, with D perhaps matching TRBD2 (6 bases). Germline CDR1 reads SGDLS; CDR2 reads YYNGEE. The ends were cut back, 4 bases at V and 8 bases at J, with 18 bases in the middle. This CDR3 spans 15 amino acids.

This clonotype has a count of ten or more. The chain combines TRBV20-1 with TRBJ2-3, with TRBD2 matching over 10 bases. J gave up 4 bases and V 0 bases, and 7 bases lay outside the gene matches. This CDR3 has 16 residues. The germline CDR1 and CDR2 sequences are DFQATT and SNEGSKA (reference sequence). CDR3: CSARDLLAGRADTQYF. Here the CDR3 DNA reads TGCAGTGCTAGAGATCTACTAGCGGGGAGAGCAGATACGCAGTATTTT.

This clonotype was seen at least ten times. CDR3 loop: CASSLGQGYDEQYF. CDR3 coding DNA: TGTGCCAGCAGCTTGGGCCAGGGGTACGACGAGCAGTACTTC. V and J are TRBV7-9 and TRBJ2-7; the D gene is possibly TRBD1 (6 bases). The germline V and J ends were trimmed by 3 bases and 5 bases, with 14 bases remaining between them. Looked up from germline, CDR1 is SEHNR and CDR2 is FQNEAQ (reference sequence). The CDR3 consists of 14 residues.

This clonotype is judged medium-sized. V and J are TRBV27 and TRBJ1-2, with 7 bases fitting TRBD1. Germline CDR1 is MNHEY and CDR2 is SMNVEV (reference sequence). V lost 6 bases and J lost 8; bases outside the gene matches: 6. CDR3 size: 12 residues. The CDR3 is CASRATGLGYTF. The CDR3 DNA sequence: TGTGCCAGCAGGGCGACAGGGCTGGGCTACACCTTC.

This clonotype was counted many times. This chain uses TRBV4-3 with TRBJ1-6; no reliable D call. Trimming pared 2 bases from V and 9 bases from J, leaving 11 bases between. Germline lookup yields CDR1 LGHNA and CDR2 YSLEER. The CDR3 totals 14 residues. The CDR3 bases are TGCGCCAGCAGCCAACATCCAGAGATTTCACCCCTCCACTTT. It is translated as CASSQHPEISPLHF.

This clonotype was recorded at least ten times. This chain connects TRBV7-9 to TRBJ2-7; D possibly uses TRBD1 or TRBD2 (5 bases each). The CDR3 loop spans 14 amino acids. CDR1 is SEHNR and CDR2 is FQNEAQ in the germline V gene (reference sequence). Trimming left V 3 bases short and J 3 bases short, with 12 bases between. CDR3 amino acids: CASSLGELGYEQYF. DNA of the CDR3: TGTGCCAGCAGCTTGGGGGAGCTGGGCTACGAGCAGTACTTC.

This clonotype was recorded at least ten times. A read error may account for a junction end that differs from germline. The V and J genes are TRBV28 and TRBJ2-1; D might be TRBD2 (6 bases). Germline CDR1 MDHEN, CDR2 SYDVKM. CDR3 size: 14 residues. The CDR3 nucleotides are TGTGCCAGCACTCTGGGACTCTCCAACAATGAGCAGTTCTTC. Its protein product is CASTLGLSNNEQFF.

This clonotype was counted ten times or more. Compared with germline, one end of the junction differs, possibly owing to a read error. The chain combines TRBV24-1 with TRBJ2-4; 7 nucleotides line up with TRBD1. CDR3 size: 18 residues. Germline CDR1 is KGHDR and CDR2 is SFDVKD. The DNA for the CDR3 is TGTGCCACCAGTGATTTAGTCTTGACAGGGCTGACCAAAAACATGCAGTACTTC. It is translated as CATSDLVLTGLTKNMQYF.

This clonotype was found many times. The rearrangement uses TRBV19 and TRBJ1-5, with 8 nucleotides matching TRBD1. Germline CDR1 LNHDA, CDR2 SQIVND (reference sequence). CDR3 length: 15 amino acids. V was clipped by 6 bases and J by 5 bases; unmatched bases: 9. The CDR3 spells CASSKQGVFYQPQHF. In DNA form, the CDR3 reads TGTGCCAGTAGCAAACAGGGGGTATTTTATCAGCCCCAGCATTTT.

This clonotype came up many times. This chain links TRBV25-1 with TRBJ2-5; the D gene is possibly TRBD1 (5 bases). The CDR3 sequence is 12 residues long. V was trimmed by 8 bases and J by 4 bases, leaving 11 bases between them. The germline gives CDR1 MGHDK, CDR2 SYGVNS. Here the CDR3 DNA reads TGTGCCAGCGCTAAGGGGCTAGAGACCCAGTACTTC. Protein product: CASAKGLETQYF. Full variable domain (outside the CDR3, taken from reference TRBV25-1 and TRBJ2-5): EADIYQTPRYLVIGTGKKITLECSQTMGHDKMYWYQQDPGMELHLIHYSYGVNSTEKGDLSSESTVSRIRTEHFPLTLESARPSHTSQYLCASAKGLETQYFGPGTRLLVL.

Only a few counts were recorded for this clonotype. Possible read error: a much larger clone is one base away. This CDR3 reads CASSERGRNQPQNF. The CDR3 DNA reads TGTGCCAGCAGTGAAAGGGGACGCAATCAGCCCCAGAATTTT. The chain employs TRBV6-1 and TRBJ1-5; TRBD1 might be the D (5 bases). The CDR3 totals 14 residues. The V gene's germline CDR1 is MNHNS and CDR2 SASEGT.

Only a few counts were recorded for this clonotype. With a much larger clone just one base away, this may be a read error. The rearrangement links TRBV5-6 to TRBJ1-6, with D uncertain. CDR3 length equals 13 residues. Germline values: CDR1 SGHDT, CDR2 YYEEEE. Written as DNA, the CDR3 is TGTGCCAGCAGCTTGGGCCCTTCTTCACCCCTCAACTTT. It is translated as CASSLGPSSPLNF.

The table lists this clonotype with many counts. V gene TRBV5-1 combines with J gene TRBJ2-7, with D perhaps matching TRBD2 (6 bases). Germline CDR1 and CDR2: SGHRS and YFSETQ. The ends were cut back, 1 base at V and 5 bases at J, with 13 bases in the middle. This CDR3 has 14 residues. The CDR3 sequence is CASSLRSEGHEQYF. DNA of the CDR3: TGCGCCAGCAGCTTGAGGTCGGAGGGGCACGAGCAGTACTTC. Using reference TRBV5-1 and TRBJ2-7 for the parts outside the CDR3, the full variable domain is KAGVTQTPRYLIKTRGQQVTLSCSPISGHRSVSWYQQTPGQGLQFLFEYFSETQRNKGNFPGRFSGRQFSNSRSEMNVSTLELGDSALYLCASSLRSEGHEQYFGPGTRLTVT.

In its sample, this clonotype was seen many times. This CDR3 is CASSLVALGQGETQYF. In DNA form, the CDR3 reads TGTGCCAGCAGCTTAGTGGCTTTGGGACAGGGAGAGACCCAGTACTTC. The rearrangement uses TRBV7-9 and TRBJ2-5; 9 bases are a match to TRBD1. The CDR3 is made up of 16 amino acids. Germline V gene sequence: CDR1 SEHNR, CDR2 FQNEAQ (reference sequence). V was pared by 1 base and J by 4 bases, with 7 bases of the junction left unmatched.

This clonotype is classed as medium-sized. J is TRBJ2-2 and V is TRBV7-2; TRBD1 matches 8 bases. CDR3 length equals 14 residues. The J segment lost 6 bases and the V segment lost 1 base, leaving 1 base of the junction unmatched. From germline, CDR1 is SGHTA and CDR2 FQGNSA. CDR3 sequence reads: CASSLGTGSGELFF. The CDR3 nucleotides read TGTGCCAGCAGCTTAGGGACAGGGTCCGGGGAGCTGTTTTTT.

This clonotype has ten or more counts. This sequence joins TRBV6-2 or TRBV6-3 and TRBJ2-3; D not certain. CDR3 length equals 11 residues. V was shortened by 2 bases and J by 4 bases, with 1 base between the two germline ends. Germline-derived CDR1 and CDR2 are MNHEY and SVGEGT. The CDR3 is CASSYPDTQYF. The CDR3, as DNA: TGTGCCAGCAGTTACCCAGATACGCAGTATTTT.

This chain uses TRBV4-1 with TRBJ1-2; the match to TRBD1 covers 9 bases. The CDR3 has 15 amino acids. Trimming took 4 bases from V and 9 from J; bases not matched to a gene: 12. Germline assignment: CDR1 MGHRA and CDR2 YSYEKL. CDR3 nucleotide sequence: TGCGCCAGCAGCCCGAAAGCCCGACAGGGGGATAGCTACACCTTC. Amino acids: CASSPKARQGDSYTF.

There are many counts of this clonotype. The chain combines TRBV7-3 with TRBJ2-2, with D tentatively TRBD1 (6 bases). CDR1 SGHTA and CDR2 FQGTGA come from the germline V gene. The V end lost 2 bases, the J end lost 4 bases, and 11 bases lay between the germline ends. The CDR3 is 15 amino acids. The DNA for the CDR3 is TGTGCCAGCAGCTTAGCTCAGGGGAGCACCGGGGAGCTGTTTTTT. This sequence encodes CASSLAQGSTGELFF.

A few counts support this clonotype. The genes are TRBV6-1 and TRBJ2-4; perhaps D is TRBD1 or TRBD2 (6 bases each). V gave up 0 bases and J gave up 0 bases, with 15 bases separating them. This CDR3 contains 18 residues. CDR1 MNHNS and CDR2 SASEGT come from the germline V gene. The CDR3, as DNA: TGTGCCAGCAGTGAAGCGTGGGGGGCTAGCCTAGCCAAAAACATTCAGTACTTC. Its translation is CASSEAWGASLAKNIQYF.

This clonotype was picked up many times. The V gene is TRBV20-1, the J gene TRBJ1-5, with 8 bases fitting TRBD1. The trim removed 6 bases at V and 5 bases at J, leaving 9 bases unmatched. Germline loops: CDR1 DFQATT, CDR2 SNEGSKA (reference sequence). The CDR3 has 14 residues. CDR3 bases: TGCAGTGCGAAAACCGGGACAGGCCATCAGCCCCAGCATTTT. Amino acids: CSAKTGTGHQPQHF.

This clonotype was counted ten times or more. V is TRBV21-1 and J is TRBJ1-6; the table assigns TRBD1, which was not confirmed against the DNA. TRBV21-1 corresponds to a pseudogene. This CDR3 region has 14 residues. The CDR3 DNA reads as TGTGCCAGCAGCAAAGTTATACGGGAAACACCCCTCCACTTT. This encodes CASSKVIRETPLHF.

This clonotype is medium-sized in the sample. The genes are TRBV18 and TRBJ1-2, with D unclear. V lost 0 bases to trimming and J lost 2 bases, with 16 bases between them. This CDR3 region has 17 residues. Per germline, CDR1 KGHSH and CDR2 LQKENI. The CDR3 DNA reads as TGTGCCAGCTCACCACCGGACTTGTCAAAAAGAAACTATGGCTACACCTTC. This sequence encodes CASSPPDLSKRNYGYTF.

This clonotype was observed at least ten times. The J gene is TRBJ2-3, the V gene TRBV10-3, with TRBD1 matching 8 bases. This CDR3 has 14 amino acids. After removal of 9 bases from V and 6 bases from J, the junction contained 11 bases not matched to a gene. CDR1 and CDR2 (germline): ENHRY, SYGVKD. This chain's CDR3 is CAIHGDRLEDTQYF. The CDR3 bases are TGTGCCATTCACGGGGACAGGTTGGAGGATACGCAGTATTTT.

This clonotype was counted many times. The chain links TRBV6-2 or TRBV6-3 to TRBJ1-1, with D unresolved. This CDR3 spans 15 amino acids. The germline CDR1 and CDR2 sequences are MNHEY and SVGEGT. V was shortened by 3 bases and J by 4 bases, with 15 bases between the two germline ends. This CDR3 reads CASSYFPLKSTEAFF. DNA of the CDR3: TGTGCCAGCAGTTATTTCCCTTTGAAGTCCACTGAAGCTTTCTTT.

This clonotype was seen at least ten times. This chain joins TRBV12-3 or TRBV12-4 and TRBJ2-7, with 7 bases identical to TRBD1. With 8 bases clipped from V and 0 bases from J, the junction kept 4 bases outside the gene matches. The CDR3 covers 13 residues. CDR3 in amino acids: CASGQDVSYEQYF. CDR3 sequence (DNA): TGTGCCAGCGGACAGGACGTCTCCTACGAGCAGTACTTC.

This clonotype was recorded at least ten times. This chain links TRBV12-3 or TRBV12-4 with TRBJ1-1; 8 bases are shared with TRBD1. This CDR3 region has 14 residues. Unmatched junction bases numbered 7, after V lost 6 bases and J lost 4 bases. The CDR3 DNA reads TGTGCCAGCAGCCGCACAGGGGGGGTCACTGAAGCTTTCTTT. Translation gives CASSRTGGVTEAFF.